This T cell receptor beta chain was observed in a study of blood T cells in healthy people across ages. Notes on the study in general: A roughly linear fall in TCR beta diversity per million T cells was seen with increasing age. Naive CD4+ cell counts and diversity both ran higher in long-lived than in aged donors.

A second PCR of 7 to 11 cycles used a sample-barcoded 5' primer and a J-beta primer mix. TCRdb used MiXCR to reprocess the 5' RACE reads, holding one entry per CDR3 protein. The table has 650,000 to 1,000,000 distinct CDR3 sequences, under 40% seen once. Concerning this clonotype itself: What it recognizes is unknown.

CDR1 and CDR2 from the germline V gene are LGHNA and YSLEER. This CDR3 is 16 amino acids long. Trimming removed 0 bases at V and 2 bases at J, with 10 bases between. What was sequenced was blood. The TCR sequence derives from a man between 18 and 29 years old in good health. The V call is TRBV4-3, the J call TRBJ2-2; D gene ambiguous. This CDR3 reads CASSQDSQSNTGELFF. The CDR3 DNA reads as TGCGCCAGCAGCCAAGATTCACAGAGTAACACCGGGGAGCTGTTTTTT.